The rows below give T cell receptor beta chains drawn from one sample of a study of identical twins. TCRdb called the 5' RACE reads again in MiXCR, with one record for every CDR3 protein. This table has approximately 620,000 distinct CDR3 sequences, 8.6% appearing once. These data are also associated with another study on yellow fever vaccine responses in identical twins.

The sample comprised PBMCs. These receptors originate from a woman between 18 and 29 years old in good health. CDR3s include the opening cysteine and the closing phenylalanine or tryptophan. The D gene is left open where the match is weak. Rows give clone size only sometimes, using once, few, many, or a class for an expanded clone.

TGTGCCAGCACCTCCGGGACTAGCGGGGCTATATTGTATTTT	CASTSGTSGAILYF	TRBJ2-3	NA	TRBV2	TRBD2
TGTGCCTGGGCCCGGATGGATGAAGCTTTCTTT	CAWARMDEAFF	TRBJ1-1	NA	TRBV30	NA
TGTGCCAGCAGCATCGGGGAGTCGAACGAGCAGTACTTC	CASSIGESNEQYF	TRBJ2-7	many	TRBV7-6	NA
TGTGCCAGCAGCTTAGAAATCTCCAGAAACCAATATTTT	CASSLEISRNQYF	TRBJ1-3	many	TRBV11-2	NA
TGCGCCAGCAGCTCCCCTACAGGGCCTAATTCACCCCTCCACTTT	CASSSPTGPNSPLHF	TRBJ1-6	many	TRBV5-1	NA
TGTGCCAGCAGCTCATCCGGGACAGGGGCCAAAAACATTCAGTACTTC	CASSSSGTGAKNIQYF	TRBJ2-4	NA	TRBV28	TRBD1
TGTGCCAGCAGCGTAGAGGGACAGGGATTGAAAGACGAGCAGTACTTC	CASSVEGQGLKDEQYF	TRBJ2-7	NA	TRBV9	TRBD1
TGCAGCGTTGAGGCTAGGGGGGAGCTGTTTTTT	CSVEARGELFF	TRBJ2-2	NA	TRBV29-1	NA
TGTGCCAGCAGTTACTTAGCGGCAGGATTATCCCAAGAGACCCAGTACTTC	CASSYLAAGLSQETQYF	TRBJ2-5	NA	TRBV6-2/TRBV6-3	NA
TGTGCCAGCACTGTACAGGGGGTTTCCGCAGATACGCAGTATTTT	CASTVQGVSADTQYF	TRBJ2-3	NA	TRBV7-8	TRBD1
TGTGCCAGCAGCTTAGCGATTGGTCCCATCTACGAGCAGTACTTC	CASSLAIGPIYEQYF	TRBJ2-7	few	TRBV11-2	NA
TGTGCCAGCAGGAGCATTTGGAACGGGACTAGAGGTCCCCCCGGGGAGCTGTTTTTT	CASRSIWNGTRGPPGELFF	TRBJ2-2	NA	TRBV3-1	TRBD2
TGCAGTCCTGTGGGGTCCTACGAGCAGTACTTC	CSPVGSYEQYF	TRBJ2-7	few	TRBV20-1	NA
TGCGCCAGCAGTGACCCCCCGGGGGATTACGAGCAGTACTTC	CASSDPPGDYEQYF	TRBJ2-7	NA	TRBV10-2	NA
TGCAGTGCTAAGACAGGGGGAAACACCGGGGAGCTGTTTTTT	CSAKTGGNTGELFF	TRBJ2-2	many	TRBV20-1	TRBD1
TGTGCCACCAGTGAGGGACAGGCGTATCCCGGGGAGCTGTTTTTT	CATSEGQAYPGELFF	TRBJ2-2	few	TRBV24-1	TRBD1
TGTGCCAGCAGTTTACGTGAACACTACGAGCAGTACTTC	CASSLREHYEQYF	TRBJ2-7	few	TRBV27	NA
TGCAGTGCTCCTAGGGGGGGTGAAGCTTTCTTT	CSAPRGGEAFF	TRBJ1-1	few	TRBV20-1	NA
TGTGCCAGCAGCTTTCGGACTAGTGGGACGAGCTACAATGAGCAGTTCTTC	CASSFRTSGTSYNEQFF	TRBJ2-1	once	TRBV11-3	TRBD2
TGTGCCAGCAGCTTGCAGACTGATTCCGGGGAGCTGTTTTTT	CASSLQTDSGELFF	TRBJ2-2	NA	TRBV11-2	NA
TGTGCCAGCAGTTTAATCGGGGCGGGCGCTTTCTTT	CASSLIGAGAFF	TRBJ1-1	NA	TRBV28	NA
TGTGCCAGCAGCTGGGACGGGGTCTATGGCTACACCTTC	CASSWDGVYGYTF	TRBJ1-2	NA	TRBV7-2	NA
TGCGCCAGCAGCCAGCCGGGACTAGCGGAAATCAATGAGCAGTTCTTC	CASSQPGLAEINEQFF	TRBJ2-1	NA	TRBV4-3	TRBD2
TGTGCCAGCAGCTTAGTGGGGGGGTTGACCTACGAGCAGTACTTC	CASSLVGGLTYEQYF	TRBJ2-7	NA	TRBV7-8	TRBD2